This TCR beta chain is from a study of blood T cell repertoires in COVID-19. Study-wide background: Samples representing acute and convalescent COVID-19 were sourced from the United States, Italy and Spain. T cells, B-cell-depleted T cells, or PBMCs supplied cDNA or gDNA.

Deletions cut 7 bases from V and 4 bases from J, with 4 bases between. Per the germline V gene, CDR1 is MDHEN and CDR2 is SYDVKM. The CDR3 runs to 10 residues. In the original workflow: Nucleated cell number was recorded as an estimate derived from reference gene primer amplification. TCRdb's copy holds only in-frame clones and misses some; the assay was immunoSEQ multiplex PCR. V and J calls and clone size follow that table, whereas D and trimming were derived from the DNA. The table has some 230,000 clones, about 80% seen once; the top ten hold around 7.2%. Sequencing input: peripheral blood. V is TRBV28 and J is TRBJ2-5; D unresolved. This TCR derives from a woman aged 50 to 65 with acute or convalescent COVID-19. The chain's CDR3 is CASIGETQYF. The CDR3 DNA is TGTGCCAGCATCGGAGAGACCCAGTACTTC.